This T cell receptor beta chain was sequenced in a study of T cells in Graves' hyperthyroidism and ophthalmopathy. The CDR3 consists of 16 residues. Germline V lookup: CDR1 LGHNA, CDR2 YNFKEQ. Trimming at V came to 4 bases and at J to 3 bases, leaving 10 bases not matched to a gene. This clonotype has just a few counts. Amplification of TCR beta CDR3 regions was performed using RNA transcripts as template. With the HTBI primer set, the TCR CDR3 went through a first round of RT-PCR. TCRdb recomputed calls from the multiplex PCR reads with MiXCR, one row per CDR3 protein. The sample has around 690,000 distinct CDR3 sequences; around 20% are singletons. Patients with ophthalmopathy all had a Clinical Activity Score of at least 3, a NOSPECS grade of at least 4 and duration under 3 months. The source of the PBMCs was 8 to 10 ml of fresh peripheral blood.

The sequenced sample was blood. This rearrangement joins TRBV4-2 to TRBJ2-5, with 8 bases that match TRBD1. This receptor was obtained from a man aged 30-40 years with Graves' ophthalmopathy. The CDR3 region has the DNA TGTGCCAGCAGCCTCCAAGGCACAGGGGGAGAAGAGACCCAGTACTTC. This encodes CASSLQGTGGEETQYF.